These 4 T cell receptor beta chains came from one sample sequenced in a study of CD8+CD57+ T cells in acquired aplastic anemia. The template used for profiling TCR beta VDJ and CDR3 was genomic DNA. TCRdb fed the reads into MiXCR, producing one record per CDR3 protein. The sample lists under 40,000 distinct CDR3 sequences; more than 75% were seen once. Sequenced: sorted CD4+, CD8+, or CD8+CD57+ T cells (not recorded which) from PBMCs. The receptors come from a human donor in good health, serving as a control.

The chain employs TRBV2 and TRBJ1-6; D is unresolved. V gave up 6 bases and J gave up 5 bases, with 14 bases separating them. This CDR3 has 15 amino acids. Germline loops: CDR1 SNHLY, CDR2 FYNNEI. The CDR3 DNA is TGTGCCAGCAGCGTAGGGTGGCGAGATAATTCACCCCTCCACTTT. Encoded protein: CASSVGWRDNSPLHF. Full variable domain (missing parts from reference TRBV2 and TRBJ1-6): EPEVTQTPSHQVTQMGQEVILRCVPISNHLYFYWYRQILGQKVEFLVSFYNNEISEKSEIFDDQFSVERPDGSNFTLKIRSTKLEDSAMYFCASSVGWRDNSPLHFGNGTRLTVT.

The CDR3 region is CASSEEAGGPYEQYF. CDR3 in DNA: TGCGCCAGCAGTGAGGAGGCGGGAGGGCCCTACGAGCAGTACTTC. The genes are TRBV10-1 and TRBJ2-7; 9 bases agree with TRBD2. The CDR3 is made up of 15 amino acids. CDR1 is WNHNN, CDR2 SYGVQD, per germline (reference sequence). Trimming removed 2 bases from V and 2 bases from J; junction bases left unmatched: 4.

This clonotype was seen only a few times. The chain is built from TRBV2 and TRBJ2-1, with 10 nucleotides matching TRBD1. This CDR3 region has 15 residues. Germline CDR1 and CDR2: SNHLY and FYNNEI. With 11 bases clipped from V and 7 bases from J, the junction kept 14 bases outside the gene matches. CDR3 loop: CASDRDRGPINEQFF. The DNA for the CDR3 is TGTGCCTCCGACCGGGACAGGGGTCCGATTAATGAGCAGTTCTTC.

This chain connects TRBV4-1 to TRBJ2-5; possible D gene TRBD1, 6 bases. The germline gives CDR1 MGHRA, CDR2 YSYEKL. This CDR3 has 15 amino acids. V lost 2 bases and J lost 0, with 10 bases in between. The CDR3: CASSQTEGDQETQYF. CDR3 in DNA: TGCGCCAGCAGCCAAACCGAGGGGGACCAAGAGACCCAGTACTTC.